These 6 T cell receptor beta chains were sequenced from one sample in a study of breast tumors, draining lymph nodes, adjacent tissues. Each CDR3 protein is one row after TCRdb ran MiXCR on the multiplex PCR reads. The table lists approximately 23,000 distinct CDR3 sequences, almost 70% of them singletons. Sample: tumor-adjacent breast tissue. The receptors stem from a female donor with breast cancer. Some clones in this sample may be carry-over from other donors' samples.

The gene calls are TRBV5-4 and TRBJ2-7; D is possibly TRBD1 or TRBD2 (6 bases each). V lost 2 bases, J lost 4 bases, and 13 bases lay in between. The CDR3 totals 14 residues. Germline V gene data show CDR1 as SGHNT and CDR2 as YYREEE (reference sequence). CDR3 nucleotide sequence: TGTGCCAGCAGCTTCCAAACAGGGACTTACGAGCAGTACTTC. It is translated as CASSFQTGTYEQYF.

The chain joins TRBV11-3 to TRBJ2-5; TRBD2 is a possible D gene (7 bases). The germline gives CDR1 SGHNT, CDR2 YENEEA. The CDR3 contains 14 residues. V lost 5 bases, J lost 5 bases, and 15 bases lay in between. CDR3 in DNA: TGTGCCAGCAGCCCGGGGGGCAGGGAGGAGACCCAGTACTTC. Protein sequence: CASSPGGREETQYF.

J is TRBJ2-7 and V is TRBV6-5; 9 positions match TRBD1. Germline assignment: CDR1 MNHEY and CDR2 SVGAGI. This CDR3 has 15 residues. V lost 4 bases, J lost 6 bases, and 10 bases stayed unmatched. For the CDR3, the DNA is TGTGCCAGCAGTTTCACCGGGACAGGGAAGGGCGAGCAGTACTTC. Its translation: CASSFTGTGKGEQYF.

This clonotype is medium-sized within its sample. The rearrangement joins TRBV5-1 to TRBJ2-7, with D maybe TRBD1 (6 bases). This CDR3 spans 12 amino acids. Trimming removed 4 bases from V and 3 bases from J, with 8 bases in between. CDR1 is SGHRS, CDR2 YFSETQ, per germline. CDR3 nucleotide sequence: TGCGCCAGCAGCACAGGGAACTACGAGCAGTACTTC. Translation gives CASSTGNYEQYF.

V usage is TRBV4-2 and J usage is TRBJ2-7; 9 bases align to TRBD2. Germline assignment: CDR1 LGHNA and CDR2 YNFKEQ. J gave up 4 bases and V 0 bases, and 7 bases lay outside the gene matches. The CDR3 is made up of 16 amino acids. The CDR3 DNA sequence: TGTGCCAGCAGCCAAGAAAGGACTAGCGTCGGGTACGAGCAGTACTTC. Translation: CASSQERTSVGYEQYF.

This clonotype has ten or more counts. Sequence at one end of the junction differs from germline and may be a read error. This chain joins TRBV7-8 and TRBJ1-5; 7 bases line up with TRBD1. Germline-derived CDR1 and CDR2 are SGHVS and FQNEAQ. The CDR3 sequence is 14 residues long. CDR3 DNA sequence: TGTGCCAGCAGCTTAGCAGGGGGCAAACAGCCCCAGCATTTT. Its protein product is CASSLAGGKQPQHF.